One T cell receptor (beta chain) is described in this entry. Assay: immunoSEQ multiplex PCR; the TCRdb copy retains only in-frame clones and omits some. This sample has over 200,000 clones, with over 75% found just once. This sample stems from a study of blood T cell repertoires in COVID-19. Study-wide context: PBMCs, B-cell-depleted T cells, or T cells were the source of the cDNA or gDNA that made up the material.

CDR1 is SGHKS, CDR2 YYEKEE, per germline (reference sequence). Losses at the gene ends were 4 bases for V and 0 bases for J; bases not matched to a gene: 7. CDR3 size: 16 residues. This TCR was sampled from a man between 35 and 55 years old with active or convalescent COVID-19. Material for sequencing was peripheral blood. The V call is TRBV5-5, the J call TRBJ1-3, with 7 bases matching TRBD1. CDR3 region: CASSAQTGFSGNTIYF. The CDR3 coding sequence is TGTGCCAGCAGCGCGCAGACAGGGTTCTCTGGAAACACCATATATTTT. The full variable domain, its missing parts supplied by reference TRBV5-5 and TRBJ1-3, is DAGVTQSPTHLIKTRGQQVTLRCSPISGHKSVSWYQQVLGQGPQFIFQYYEKEERGRGNFPDRFSARQFPNYSSELNVNALLLGDSALYLCASSAQTGFSGNTIYFGEGSWLTVV.